Listed below are T cell receptor beta chains from one sample, sequenced in a study of blood T cell repertoires in COVID-19. Method: immunoSEQ multiplex PCR; TCRdb's copy keeps in-frame clones and lacks some. The data hold 65,000 to 95,000 clones, with approximately 89% observed a single time. Sequencing used peripheral blood. All receptors come from a man in his 70s with active or convalescent COVID-19. CDR3s include the opening cysteine and the closing phenylalanine or tryptophan. Fields, in order: V gene, clone size, J gene, D gene, CDR3 protein, CDR3 DNA. The D gene is left open where the match is weak. Expanded clones are given a class, and other clones once, few, many or no size at all.

v_gene: TRBV9
abundance: .
j_gene: TRBJ1-1
d_gene: .
CDR3aa: CASSPMRGLNTEAFF
CDR3nt: TGTGCCAGCAGCCCCATGAGAGGGTTGAACACTGAAGCTTTCTTT

v_gene: TRBV30
abundance: .
j_gene: TRBJ1-6
d_gene: .
CDR3aa: CAWQAIGNSPLHF
CDR3nt: TGTGCCTGGCAGGCGATAGGTAATTCACCCCTCCACTTT

v_gene: TRBV5-8
abundance: .
j_gene: TRBJ2-3
d_gene: .
CDR3aa: CASSLAGRGWATDTQYF
CDR3nt: TGTGCCAGCAGCTTGGCAGGCCGAGGGTGGGCCACAGATACGCAGTATTTT

v_gene: TRBV3-1/TRBV3-2
abundance: once
j_gene: TRBJ2-4
d_gene: TRBD2
CDR3aa: CATETSAGGAKNIQYF
CDR3nt: TGTGCCACCGAGACTAGCGCGGGTGGGGCCAAAAACATTCAGTACTTC

v_gene: TRBV5-1
abundance: .
j_gene: TRBJ1-3
d_gene: .
CDR3aa: CASSPQSIFSGNTIYF
CDR3nt: TGCGCCAGCAGCCCCCAAAGCATCTTCTCTGGAAACACCATATATTTT

v_gene: TRBV9
abundance: .
j_gene: TRBJ1-2
d_gene: .
CDR3aa: CASSVLSSNYGYTF
CDR3nt: TGTGCCAGCAGCGTTTTGAGTTCTAACTATGGCTACACCTTC

v_gene: TRBV19
abundance: .
j_gene: TRBJ1-5
d_gene: TRBD1
CDR3aa: CASSTTGGQPQHF
CDR3nt: TGTGCCAGTAGTACTACAGGGGGTCAGCCCCAGCATTTT

v_gene: TRBV5-1
abundance: .
j_gene: TRBJ2-7
d_gene: TRBD1
CDR3aa: CASSQQPGTGVSYEQYF
CDR3nt: TGCGCCAGCAGCCAACAACCCGGGACAGGGGTCTCCTACGAGCAGTACTTC

v_gene: TRBV5-6
abundance: .
j_gene: TRBJ1-4
d_gene: .
CDR3aa: CASSLESKQGHLFF
CDR3nt: TGTGCCAGCAGCTTGGAGAGCAAACAGGGTCATCTGTTTTTT

v_gene: TRBV2
abundance: .
j_gene: TRBJ2-7
d_gene: TRBD1
CDR3aa: CASRSETGKGEQYF
CDR3nt: TGTGCCAGCAGGTCCGAGACAGGGAAAGGCGAGCAGTACTTC

v_gene: TRBV6-5
abundance: once
j_gene: TRBJ1-2
d_gene: TRBD1
CDR3aa: CASIKQGASGGYTF
CDR3nt: TGTGCCAGCATTAAACAGGGGGCCTCGGGTGGCTACACCTTC

v_gene: TRBV30
abundance: .
j_gene: TRBJ2-1
d_gene: .
CDR3aa: CAWSGGFDEQFF
CDR3nt: TGTGCCTGGAGTGGGGGCTTCGATGAGCAGTTCTTC

v_gene: TRBV7-2
abundance: .
j_gene: TRBJ2-3
d_gene: .
CDR3aa: CASSLGGRGSTDTQYF
CDR3nt: TGTGCCAGCAGCTTAGGTGGCAGGGGTAGCACAGATACGCAGTATTTT

v_gene: TRBV4-2
abundance: .
j_gene: TRBJ1-2
d_gene: .
CDR3aa: CASSRDSGYGYTF
CDR3nt: TGTGCCAGCAGCCGGGATTCGGGGTATGGCTACACCTTC

v_gene: TRBV5-1
abundance: .
j_gene: TRBJ2-3
d_gene: .
CDR3aa: CASSLDPGPGADTQYF
CDR3nt: TGCGCCAGCAGCTTGGATCCAGGCCCGGGGGCAGATACGCAGTATTTT

v_gene: TRBV6-6
abundance: .
j_gene: TRBJ2-5
d_gene: .
CDR3aa: CASIRDGSPETQYF
CDR3nt: TGTGCCAGCATTCGGGACGGGAGTCCTGAGACCCAGTACTTC

v_gene: TRBV4-1
abundance: once
j_gene: TRBJ1-2
d_gene: TRBD1
CDR3aa: CASSLGTGLTDGYTF
CDR3nt: TGCGCCAGCAGCCTCGGGACAGGACTAACAGATGGCTACACCTTC

v_gene: TRBV10-1
abundance: .
j_gene: TRBJ1-1
d_gene: .
CDR3aa: CASSDQANTEAFF
CDR3nt: TGCGCCAGCAGTGACCAAGCTAACACTGAAGCTTTCTTT

v_gene: TRBV6-2/TRBV6-3
abundance: .
j_gene: TRBJ2-5
d_gene: TRBD1
CDR3aa: CASSYRGQGLGETQYF
CDR3nt: TGTGCCAGCAGTTACAGGGGACAGGGCCTAGGGGAGACCCAGTACTTC

v_gene: TRBV5-1
abundance: .
j_gene: TRBJ2-7
d_gene: .
CDR3aa: CASSLRRDSSLSYEQYF
CDR3nt: TGCGCCAGCAGCTTGCGGAGGGACAGCAGCTTATCCTACGAGCAGTACTTC

v_gene: TRBV15
abundance: once
j_gene: TRBJ1-5
d_gene: TRBD1
CDR3aa: CATSTGTGWDQPQHF
CDR3nt: TGTGCCACCAGCACTGGGACAGGTTGGGATCAGCCCCAGCATTTT

v_gene: TRBV5-1
abundance: .
j_gene: TRBJ2-7
d_gene: .
CDR3aa: CASSYQGSSYEQYF
CDR3nt: TGCGCCAGCAGCTATCAGGGAAGCTCCTACGAGCAGTACTTC

v_gene: TRBV29-1
abundance: .
j_gene: TRBJ2-3
d_gene: TRBD1
CDR3aa: CSAPGQYTDTQYF
CDR3nt: TGCAGCGCCCCGGGACAGTACACAGATACGCAGTATTTT

v_gene: TRBV19
abundance: few
j_gene: TRBJ2-5
d_gene: .
CDR3aa: CASSIPGRETQYF
CDR3nt: TGTGCCAGTAGTATACCGGGGAGGGAGACCCAGTACTTC